Each of the 30 T cell receptor beta chains below was sequenced from the same sample in a study of cytomegalovirus exposure and HLA in healthy donors. Produced via immunoSEQ multiplex PCR; TCRdb's table is partial and in-frame only. Here the sample spans some 110,000 clones, 86% being singletons. Input material: PBMCs. The receptors were sampled from a woman under 30 in good health and CMV-seropositive.

The chain recombines TRBV4-1 with TRBJ1-2; 7 bases align to TRBD1. Unmatched junction bases numbered 0, after V lost 1 base and J lost 4 bases. The germline V gene encodes CDR1 MGHRA and CDR2 YSYEKL. CDR3 length equals 13 residues. The CDR3 nucleotides are TGCGCCAGCAGCCAAGGACAGGGCTATGGCTACACCTTC. This translates into CASSQGQGYGYTF.

The J gene is TRBJ2-7, the V gene TRBV7-8; 8 positions match TRBD1. Germline CDR1 and CDR2: SGHVS and FQNEAQ. CDR3 size: 14 residues. The V segment lost 2 bases and the J segment 9 bases; nucleotides outside the gene matches: 9. In DNA, the CDR3 is TGTGCCAGCAGCTTAAGGCGGTTGACAGGGGTGCAGTACTTC. It is translated as CASSLRRLTGVQYF.

The chain combines TRBV7-9 with TRBJ2-3, with 10 bases matching TRBD2. The CDR3 is made up of 17 amino acids. V gave up 5 bases and J gave up 1 base; unmatched junction bases: 9. In germline, CDR1 is SEHNR, CDR2 FQNEAQ (reference sequence). CDR3 amino acids: CASSGRSGGLRTDTQYF. The CDR3 DNA reads as TGTGCCAGCAGCGGTCGTAGCGGGGGGCTACGCACAGATACGCAGTATTTT.

V usage is TRBV19 and J usage is TRBJ1-2; 10 bases agree with TRBD1. V shed 10 bases, J shed 5 bases, and the junction held 7 bases outside the gene matches. This CDR3 spans 13 amino acids. Germline V gene lookup returns CDR1 LNHDA and CDR2 SQIVND (reference sequence). The CDR3 reads CATARDRGYGYTF. DNA for the CDR3: TGTGCCACTGCCCGGGACAGGGGTTATGGCTACACCTTC.

The gene calls are TRBV10-2 and TRBJ1-2; 10 nucleotides align to TRBD1. CDR1 is WSHSY and CDR2 is SAAADI in the germline V gene. CDR3 length equals 17 residues. Trimming removed 4 bases from V and 5 bases from J; junction bases left unmatched: 13. The CDR3 DNA sequence: TGCGCCAGCAGTGTAAGGGGGAGACCGGGACAGGGGTATGGCTACACCTTC. Translation: CASSVRGRPGQGYGYTF.

In its sample, this clone was seen once. The V and J genes are TRBV7-9 and TRBJ1-5; D might be TRBD1 (5 bases). Trimming took off 0 bases at V and 7 bases at J, with 7 bases between the two ends. Germline-derived CDR1 and CDR2 are SEHNR and FQNEAQ (reference sequence). The CDR3 spans 13 residues. In nucleotides, the CDR3 is TGTGCCAGCAGCTTAGCCACAGGACAGCCCCAGCATTTT. Protein sequence: CASSLATGQPQHF.

This clone was seen ten or more times. The gene calls are TRBV6-1 and TRBJ1-1; D might be TRBD1 (6 bases). Germline V lookup: CDR1 MNHNS, CDR2 SASEGT. This CDR3 is 17 amino acids long. Between the trimmed V and J ends, which lost 4 bases and 0 bases, there was a span of 18 bases. In DNA, the CDR3 is TGTGCCAGCAGTGCCGGACAGACAGTAGCCATGAACACTGAAGCTTTCTTT. This codes for CASSAGQTVAMNTEAFF.

V and J are TRBV6-1 and TRBJ1-2; the D gene is possibly TRBD1 (5 bases). Germline V gene sequence: CDR1 MNHNS, CDR2 SASEGT. The length of the CDR3 is 13 residues. V shed 6 bases and J shed 4 bases, with 12 bases lying between them. In DNA form, the CDR3 reads TGTGCCAGCAGCCCTAACGGGGGCTATGGCTACACCTTC. This gives the protein CASSPNGGYGYTF.

This chain uses TRBV5-1 with TRBJ1-2, with unresolved D. Germline assignment: CDR1 SGHRS and CDR2 YFSETQ. The CDR3 is 14 amino acids. V dropped 0 bases and J dropped 4 bases, with 10 bases sitting between them. The CDR3 region has the DNA TGCGCCAGCAGCTTGGGAACAGCCAGCTATGGCTACACCTTC. Its translation is CASSLGTASYGYTF.

The chain couples TRBV4-1 to TRBJ1-4; D is undetermined. Trimming took 4 bases from V and 8 from J, leaving 11 bases between them. Germline CDR1 is MGHRA and CDR2 is YSYEKL. The CDR3 runs 13 residues. Here the CDR3 DNA reads TGCGCCAGCAGCCTCACCTACTTGGAAAAACTGTTTTTT. It specifies CASSLTYLEKLFF.

This chain uses TRBV9 with TRBJ2-7; 10 bases are a match to TRBD2. CDR1 and CDR2 (germline): SGDLS, YYNGEE. This CDR3 comprises 14 residues. V trimming: 4 bases; J trimming: 0 bases; junction bases outside the gene matches: 1. CDR3 region: CASSQREGSYEQYF. In nucleotides, the CDR3 is TGTGCCAGCAGCCAGCGGGAGGGCTCCTACGAGCAGTACTTC.

The table lists this clone with a count of one. V gene TRBV25-1 combines with J gene TRBJ2-3; D might be TRBD2 (5 bases). Looked up from germline, CDR1 is MGHDK and CDR2 is SYGVNS. Trimming left V 5 bases short and J 1 base short, with 10 bases between. This CDR3 has 14 amino acids. The CDR3 sequence is CASSLGLGTDTQYF. The CDR3 DNA sequence: TGTGCCAGCAGTCTTGGACTTGGCACAGATACGCAGTATTTT.

This clone was observed a few times. The J gene is TRBJ1-1, the V gene TRBV4-1; D is possibly TRBD1 (5 bases). Germline values: CDR1 MGHRA, CDR2 YSYEKL. The CDR3 loop spans 13 amino acids. V lost 1 base and J lost 4, with 7 bases in between. CDR3 bases: TGCGCCAGCAGCCAAGGGGGGGTCACTGAAGCTTTCTTT. Its protein product is CASSQGGVTEAFF.

On this clone: Other DNA sequences in the sample encode the same CDR3. The chain combines TRBV15 with TRBJ1-5; 9 bases are a match to TRBD1. The germline V gene has CDR1 LNHNV and CDR2 YYDKDF (reference sequence). The trim removed 3 bases at V and 0 bases at J, leaving 0 bases unmatched. This CDR3 has 15 residues. The CDR3: CATSRDRGSNQPQHF. Written as DNA, the CDR3 is TGTGCCACCAGCAGGGACAGGGGTAGCAATCAGCCCCAGCATTTT.

V gene TRBV9 combines with J gene TRBJ2-1; TRBD2 aligns across 10 bases. V shed 4 bases, J shed 6 bases, and the junction held 10 bases outside the gene matches. The germline gives CDR1 SGDLS, CDR2 YYNGEE. The CDR3 extends over 16 amino acids. The CDR3 sequence: CASSTGLAGVSNEQFF. The DNA for the CDR3 is TGTGCCAGCAGCACAGGTCTAGCGGGGGTTTCCAATGAGCAGTTCTTC.

V gene TRBV27 combines with J gene TRBJ2-7; 7 nucleotides match TRBD2. Trimming removed 0 bases from V and 6 bases from J; junction bases left unmatched: 8. The germline V gene encodes CDR1 MNHEY and CDR2 SMNVEV (reference sequence). CDR3 length: 15 residues. For the CDR3, the DNA is TGTGCCAGCAGTTTATCGGGAGGGGTGGTGATCGAGCAGTACTTC. Its protein product is CASSLSGGVVIEQYF.

The chain joins TRBV28 to TRBJ1-2; D is possibly TRBD1 (6 bases). With 6 bases removed from V and 7 bases from J, the gap between germline ends came to 12 bases. The CDR3 sequence is 12 residues long. Germline V gene data show CDR1 as MDHEN and CDR2 as SYDVKM. The CDR3 DNA follows: TGTGCCAGCAGAAGGGGGTCCAGTGGCTACACCTTC. It codes for CASRRGSSGYTF.

This chain connects TRBV5-1 to TRBJ2-6; D unclear. Germline-derived CDR1 and CDR2 are SGHRS and YFSETQ. V dropped 2 bases and J dropped 1 base, with 7 bases sitting between them. This CDR3 comprises 15 residues. This CDR3 reads CASSLQPSGANVLTF. CDR3 DNA sequence: TGCGCCAGCAGCTTACAGCCGTCTGGGGCCAACGTCCTGACTTTC.

This rearrangement joins TRBV11-3 to TRBJ2-1; 8 nucleotides agree with TRBD1. This CDR3 is 17 amino acids long. Germline CDR1 SGHNT, CDR2 YENEEA. Unmatched junction bases numbered 10, after V lost 5 bases and J lost 1 base. CDR3 nucleotide sequence: TGTGCCAGCAGCGTAAACAGGGGGATTAGGTCCTACAATGAGCAGTTCTTC. Translating it yields CASSVNRGIRSYNEQFF.

The chain employs TRBV5-6 and TRBJ2-5; D is perhaps TRBD1 (6 bases). V was shortened by 4 bases and J by 2 bases, with 9 bases between the two germline ends. Germline-derived CDR1 and CDR2 are SGHDT and YYEEEE. This CDR3 is built from 13 residues. In DNA, the CDR3 is TGTGCCAGCAGCCCCGGACAGCAAGAGACCCAGTACTTC. This gives the protein CASSPGQQETQYF. Full variable domain (outside the CDR3, taken from reference TRBV5-6 and TRBJ2-5): DAGVTQSPTHLIKTRGQQVTLRCSPKSGHDTVSWYQQALGQGPQFIFQYYEEEERQRGNFPDRFSGHQFPNYSSELNVNALLLGDSALYLCASSPGQQETQYFGPGTRLLVL.

The chain has TRBV6-1 and TRBJ1-2; D may be TRBD1 (5 bases). Per the germline V gene, CDR1 is MNHNS and CDR2 is SASEGT. V lost 0 bases and J 7 bases, leaving 15 bases between the germline ends. The CDR3 has 15 residues. The CDR3 sequence: CASSEAGQIGGGYTF. The DNA for the CDR3 is TGTGCCAGCAGTGAAGCGGGCCAGATCGGGGGTGGCTACACCTTC.

This clone was observed a handful of times. The CDR3 sequence: CASSYLGHGGYTF. Here the CDR3 DNA reads TGTGCCAGCAGTTACTTAGGACACGGCGGCTACACCTTC. V usage is TRBV6-5 and J usage is TRBJ1-2; the D gene is possibly TRBD1 (5 bases). This CDR3 is 13 amino acids long. In germline, CDR1 is MNHEY, CDR2 SVGAGI. Trimming left V 1 base short and J 8 bases short, with 11 bases between.

This chain joins TRBV9 and TRBJ1-2; 8 bases fit TRBD1. Germline loops: CDR1 SGDLS, CDR2 YYNGEE. V lost 3 bases to trimming and J lost 2 bases; unmatched junction nucleotides: 12. The CDR3 sequence is 17 residues long. CDR3 sequence (DNA): TGTGCCAGCAGCGCCAAAATCACAGGGGGGTACAACTATGGCTACACCTTC. It specifies CASSAKITGGYNYGYTF.

The V gene is TRBV5-1, the J gene TRBJ2-1, with D perhaps matching TRBD2 (5 bases). The germline V and J ends were trimmed by 2 bases and 7 bases, with 13 bases remaining between them. There are 14 residues in the CDR3. Germline loops: CDR1 SGHRS, CDR2 YFSETQ. CDR3: CASSLTSLGNEQFF. As DNA, the CDR3 is TGCGCCAGCAGCTTAACTAGTTTGGGTAATGAGCAGTTCTTC.

V is TRBV29-1 and J is TRBJ2-3; TRBD2 aligns across 12 bases. Looked up from germline, CDR1 is SQVTM and CDR2 is ANQGSEA. With V trimmed by 3 bases and J by 3 bases, 4 bases remained unmatched. The CDR3 spans 15 residues. The CDR3 DNA follows: TGCAGCGTTGATGAGACTAGCGGGAGTACAGATACGCAGTATTTT. Protein sequence: CSVDETSGSTDTQYF.

V is TRBV7-9 and J is TRBJ2-3; D possibly corresponds to TRBD2 (6 bases). The germline V gene has CDR1 SEHNR and CDR2 FQNEAQ (reference sequence). V was shortened by 2 bases and J by 5 bases, with 8 bases between the two germline ends. This CDR3 contains 13 residues. The CDR3, as DNA: TGTGCCAGCAGCTTACTCGGGGGAGATACGCAGTATTTT. Translation: CASSLLGGDTQYF. Full variable domain (missing parts from reference TRBV7-9 and TRBJ2-3): DTGVSQNPRHKITKRGQNVTFRCDPISEHNRLYWYRQTLGQGPEFLTYFQNEAQLEKSRLLSDRFSAERPKGSFSTLEIQRTEQGDSAMYLCASSLLGGDTQYFGPGTRLTVL.

The chain is built from TRBV18 and TRBJ1-4; 8 nucleotides line up with TRBD1. Losses at the gene ends were 3 bases for V and 7 bases for J; bases not matched to a gene: 10. Germline CDR1 is KGHSH and CDR2 is LQKENI. The CDR3 has 16 residues. CDR3 coding DNA: TGTGCCAGCTCACCGGTGCAGGGGGCATTGGGTGAAAAACTGTTTTTT. Protein sequence: CASSPVQGALGEKLFF.

This clone was seen a handful of times. V is TRBV10-1 and J is TRBJ2-7; 12 nucleotides align to TRBD1. Trimming took 4 bases from V and 0 from J; bases not matched to a gene: 10. Germline-derived CDR1 and CDR2 are WNHNN and SYGVQD (reference sequence). The CDR3 contains 18 residues. The CDR3: CASSGRDRGPPSSYEQYF. Written as DNA, the CDR3 is TGCGCCAGCAGTGGCCGGGACAGGGGGCCCCCAAGCTCCTACGAGCAGTACTTC.

This clone occurred once. The chain couples TRBV29-1 to TRBJ2-1; 16 bases are shared with TRBD2. Per the germline V gene, CDR1 is SQVTM and CDR2 is ANQGSEA. The CDR3 loop spans 14 amino acids. The ends lost 7 bases at V and 7 bases at J; junction bases unmatched: 4. This CDR3 reads CSAQGLAGGNEQFF. The CDR3 coding sequence is TGCAGCGCCCAGGGACTAGCGGGAGGGAATGAGCAGTTCTTC.

J is TRBJ1-1 and V is TRBV5-1; D is unclear. Germline values: CDR1 SGHRS, CDR2 YFSETQ. This CDR3 is 15 amino acids long. V gave up 4 bases and J gave up 4 bases, with 17 bases separating them. The chain's CDR3 is CASSRNLARGTEAFF. The CDR3 DNA reads TGCGCCAGCAGCCGAAACCTGGCCCGGGGCACTGAAGCTTTCTTT. The whole variable domain, remainder taken from reference TRBV5-1 and TRBJ1-1, is KAGVTQTPRYLIKTRGQQVTLSCSPISGHRSVSWYQQTPGQGLQFLFEYFSETQRNKGNFPGRFSGRQFSNSRSEMNVSTLELGDSALYLCASSRNLARGTEAFFGQGTRLTVV.